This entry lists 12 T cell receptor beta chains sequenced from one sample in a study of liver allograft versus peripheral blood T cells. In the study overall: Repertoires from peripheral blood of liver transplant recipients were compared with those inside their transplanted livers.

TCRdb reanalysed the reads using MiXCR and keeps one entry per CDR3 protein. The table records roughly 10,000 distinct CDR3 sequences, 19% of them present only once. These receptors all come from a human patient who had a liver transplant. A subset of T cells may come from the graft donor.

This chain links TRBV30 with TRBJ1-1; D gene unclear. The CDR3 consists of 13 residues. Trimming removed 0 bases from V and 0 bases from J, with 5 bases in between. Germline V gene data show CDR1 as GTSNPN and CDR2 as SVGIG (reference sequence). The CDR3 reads CAWSVWMNTEAFF. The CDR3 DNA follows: TGTGCCTGGAGTGTTTGGATGAACACTGAAGCTTTCTTT.

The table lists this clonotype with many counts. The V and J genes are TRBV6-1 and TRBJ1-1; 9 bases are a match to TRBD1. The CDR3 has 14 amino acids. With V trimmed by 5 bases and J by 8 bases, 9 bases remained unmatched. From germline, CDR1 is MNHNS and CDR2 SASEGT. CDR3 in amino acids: CASSSIQGALEAFF. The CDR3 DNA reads TGTGCCAGCAGTTCGATACAGGGGGCCCTAGAAGCTTTCTTT.

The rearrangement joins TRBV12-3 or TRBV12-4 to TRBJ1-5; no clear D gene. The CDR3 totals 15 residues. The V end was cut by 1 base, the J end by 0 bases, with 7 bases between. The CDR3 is CASSLGGYSNQPQHF. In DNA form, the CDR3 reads TGTGCCAGCAGTTTAGGGGGATATAGCAATCAGCCCCAGCATTTT.

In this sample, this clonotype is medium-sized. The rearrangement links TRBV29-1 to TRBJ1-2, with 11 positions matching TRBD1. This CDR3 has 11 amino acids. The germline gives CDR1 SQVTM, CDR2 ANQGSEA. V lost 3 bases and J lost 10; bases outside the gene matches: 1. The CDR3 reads CSVEDRGLYTF. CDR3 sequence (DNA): TGCAGCGTTGAGGACAGGGGGCTCTACACCTTC.

CDR3 residues: CSARGIRQVRYNEQFF. CDR3 nucleotide sequence: TGCAGTGCTAGAGGGATCCGACAGGTCAGGTACAATGAGCAGTTCTTC. This rearrangement joins TRBV20-1 to TRBJ2-1; D perhaps matches TRBD1 (6 bases). Germline assignment: CDR1 DFQATT and CDR2 SNEGSKA (reference sequence). The CDR3 is made up of 16 amino acids. V was cut by 1 base and J by 4 bases, with 17 bases left in between.

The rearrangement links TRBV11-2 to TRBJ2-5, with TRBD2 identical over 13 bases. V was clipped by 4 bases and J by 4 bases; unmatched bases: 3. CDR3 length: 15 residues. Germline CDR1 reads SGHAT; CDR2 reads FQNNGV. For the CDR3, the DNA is TGTGCCAGCAGCTACTGGACTAGCGGGGGAGAGACCCAGTACTTC. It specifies CASSYWTSGGETQYF.

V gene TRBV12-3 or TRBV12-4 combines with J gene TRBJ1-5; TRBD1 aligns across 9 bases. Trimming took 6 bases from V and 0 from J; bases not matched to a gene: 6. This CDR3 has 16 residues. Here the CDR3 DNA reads TGTGCCAGCAGCCTAACAGGGGGCCGTAGCAATCAGCCCCAGCATTTT. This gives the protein CASSLTGGRSNQPQHF.

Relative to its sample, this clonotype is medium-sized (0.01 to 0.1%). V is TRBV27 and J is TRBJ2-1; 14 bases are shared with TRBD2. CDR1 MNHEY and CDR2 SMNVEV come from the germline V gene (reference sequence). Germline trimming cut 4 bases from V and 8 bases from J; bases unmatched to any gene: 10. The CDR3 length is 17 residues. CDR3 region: CASSSRLAGGPLDEQFF. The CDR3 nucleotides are TGTGCCAGCAGTTCCCGACTAGCGGGGGGGCCCTTAGATGAGCAGTTCTTC.

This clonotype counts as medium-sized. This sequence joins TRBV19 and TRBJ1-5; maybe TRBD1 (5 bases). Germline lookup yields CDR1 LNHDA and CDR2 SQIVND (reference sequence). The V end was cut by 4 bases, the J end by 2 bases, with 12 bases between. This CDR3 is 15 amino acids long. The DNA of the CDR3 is TGTGCCAGTAGTAGGGATGGGGACGGCAATCAGCCCCAGCATTTT. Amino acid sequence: CASSRDGDGNQPQHF. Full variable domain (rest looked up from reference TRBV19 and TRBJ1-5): DGGITQSPKYLFRKEGQNVTLSCEQNLNHDAMYWYRQDPGQGLRLIYYSQIVNDFQKGDIAEGYSVSREKKESFPLTVTSAQKNPTAFYLCASSRDGDGNQPQHFGDGTRLSIL.

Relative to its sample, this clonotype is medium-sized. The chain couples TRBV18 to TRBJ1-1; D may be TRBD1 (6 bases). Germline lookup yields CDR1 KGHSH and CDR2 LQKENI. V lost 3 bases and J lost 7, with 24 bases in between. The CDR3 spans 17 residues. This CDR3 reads CASSPPGRVRGQFEAFF. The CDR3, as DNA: TGTGCCAGCTCACCTCCAGGTAGGGTACGCGGACAGTTTGAAGCTTTCTTT.

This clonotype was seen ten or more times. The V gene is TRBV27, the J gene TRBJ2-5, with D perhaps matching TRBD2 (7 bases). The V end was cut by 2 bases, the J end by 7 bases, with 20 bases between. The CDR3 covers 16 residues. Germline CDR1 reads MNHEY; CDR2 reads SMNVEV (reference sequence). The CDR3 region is CASSLGPAGAAGTQYF. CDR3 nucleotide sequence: TGTGCCAGCAGTTTAGGACCCGCGGGGGCCGCGGGGACCCAGTACTTC.

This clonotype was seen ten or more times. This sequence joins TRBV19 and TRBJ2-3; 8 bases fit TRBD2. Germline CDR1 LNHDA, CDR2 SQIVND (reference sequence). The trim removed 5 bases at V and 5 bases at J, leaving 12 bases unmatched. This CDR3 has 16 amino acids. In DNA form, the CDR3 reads TGTGCCAGTAGTCCCCCCGGGGGGGGGCAAGGAGATACGCAGTATTTT. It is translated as CASSPPGGGQGDTQYF.